The clone carrying this T cell receptor beta chain was observed a few times. With a much larger clone just one base away, this may be a read error. Germline CDR1 reads ENHRY; CDR2 reads SYGVKD. CDR3 size: 11 residues. TCRdb re-analysed the reads in MiXCR, keeping a single row per CDR3 protein. Of about 240,000 distinct CDR3 sequences in the sample, about 28% were seen once. The sample comes from a study of kidney transplant recipient with SARS-CoV-2 infection. The sample was a blood sample, taken at baseline and between days 110 and 120 from a kidney transplant recipient. The chain carries TRBV10-3 and TRBJ2-7; TRBD2 might be the D (6 bases). The sequence came from a young adult male patient who had COVID-19 and was a kidney transplant recipient. The T cells may partly be graft donor cells. DNA of the CDR3: TGTGCGTCGGGAGAGGGGTACGGGCAGTACTTC. Translated, it gives CASGEGYGQYF.